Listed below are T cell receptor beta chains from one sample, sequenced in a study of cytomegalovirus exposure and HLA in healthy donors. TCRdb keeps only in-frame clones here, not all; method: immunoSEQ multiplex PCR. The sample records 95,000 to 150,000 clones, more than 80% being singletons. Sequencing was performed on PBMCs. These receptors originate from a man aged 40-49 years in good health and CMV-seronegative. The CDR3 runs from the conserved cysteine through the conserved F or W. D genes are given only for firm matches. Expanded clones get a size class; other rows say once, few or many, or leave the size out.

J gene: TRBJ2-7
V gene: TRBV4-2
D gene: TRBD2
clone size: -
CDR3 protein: CASSQEVGLAVSEQYF
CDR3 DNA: TGTGCCAGCAGCCAAGAAGTAGGACTAGCGGTCAGCGAGCAGTACTTC

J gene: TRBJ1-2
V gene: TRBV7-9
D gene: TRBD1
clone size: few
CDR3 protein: CASSLGAGGYYGYTF
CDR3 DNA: TGTGCCAGCAGCTTAGGGGCAGGGGGTTACTATGGCTACACCTTC

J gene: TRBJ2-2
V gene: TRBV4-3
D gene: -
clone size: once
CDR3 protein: CASSNRQYTGELFF
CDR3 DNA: TGCGCCAGCAGCAACAGACAATACACCGGGGAGCTGTTTTTT

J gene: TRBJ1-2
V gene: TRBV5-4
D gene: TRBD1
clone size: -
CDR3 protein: CASSSGQANYGYTF
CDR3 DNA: TGTGCCAGCAGCTCTGGACAGGCTAACTATGGCTACACCTTC

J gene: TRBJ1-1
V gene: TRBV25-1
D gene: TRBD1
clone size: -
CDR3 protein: CASRLTSGGATEAFF
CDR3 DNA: TGTGCCAGCAGGTTAACTTCAGGGGGCGCCACTGAAGCTTTCTTT

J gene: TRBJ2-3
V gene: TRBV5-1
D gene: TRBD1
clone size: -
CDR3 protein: CASSPGTDYSTDTQYF
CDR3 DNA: TGCGCCAGCAGCCCGGGGACAGACTATTCCACAGATACGCAGTATTTT

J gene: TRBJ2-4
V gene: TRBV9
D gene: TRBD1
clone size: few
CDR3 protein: CASSVGATGGDKNSQYF
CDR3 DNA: TGTGCCAGCAGCGTAGGAGCGACAGGGGGTGACAAAAACAGTCAGTACTTC

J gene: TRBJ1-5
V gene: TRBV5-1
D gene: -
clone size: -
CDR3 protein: CASSLAGVSNQPQHF
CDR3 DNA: TGCGCCAGCAGCTTGGCAGGGGTTAGCAATCAGCCCCAGCATTTT

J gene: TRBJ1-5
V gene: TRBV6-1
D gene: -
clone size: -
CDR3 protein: CASNGQGRSNQPQHF
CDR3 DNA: TGTGCCAGCAATGGGCAGGGGCGTAGCAATCAGCCCCAGCATTTT

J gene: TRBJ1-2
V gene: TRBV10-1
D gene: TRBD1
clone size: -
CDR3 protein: CASGDGQGVGGYTF
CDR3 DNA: TGCGCCAGCGGAGATGGACAGGGAGTTGGTGGCTACACCTTC

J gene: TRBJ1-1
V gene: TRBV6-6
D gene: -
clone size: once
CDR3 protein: CASKLSRLNTEAFF
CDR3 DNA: TGTGCCAGCAAACTTTCCCGCCTAAACACTGAAGCTTTCTTT

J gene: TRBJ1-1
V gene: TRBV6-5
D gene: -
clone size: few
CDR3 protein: CASRRDGQNTEAFF
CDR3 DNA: TGTGCCAGCAGGCGGGACGGGCAGAACACTGAAGCTTTCTTT

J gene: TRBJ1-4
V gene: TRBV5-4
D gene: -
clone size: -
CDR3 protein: CASSLGGRSNEKLFF
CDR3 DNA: TGTGCCAGCAGCTTGGGAGGGCGGTCTAATGAAAAACTGTTTTTT

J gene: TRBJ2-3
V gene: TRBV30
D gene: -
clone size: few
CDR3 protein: CAWNRNPTDTQYF
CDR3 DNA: TGTGCCTGGAACAGGAATCCCACAGATACGCAGTATTTT

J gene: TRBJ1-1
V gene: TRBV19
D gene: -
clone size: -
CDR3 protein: CASSISVDTEAFF
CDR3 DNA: TGTGCCAGTAGTATCTCCGTTGACACTGAAGCTTTCTTT

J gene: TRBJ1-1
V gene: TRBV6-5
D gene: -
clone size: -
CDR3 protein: CASSYGQEGTEAFF
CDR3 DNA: TGTGCCAGCAGTTACGGGCAGGAGGGCACTGAAGCTTTCTTT

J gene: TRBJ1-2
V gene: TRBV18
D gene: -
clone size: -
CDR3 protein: CASSRADTYGYTF
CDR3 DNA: TGTGCCAGCTCACGGGCCGACACGTATGGCTACACCTTC

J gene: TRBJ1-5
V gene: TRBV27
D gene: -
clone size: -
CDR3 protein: CASSFRDSNQPQHF
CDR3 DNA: TGTGCCAGCAGTTTCCGCGATAGCAATCAGCCCCAGCATTTT

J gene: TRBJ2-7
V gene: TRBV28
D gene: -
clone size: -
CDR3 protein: CASLRGGGIYEQYF
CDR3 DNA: TGTGCCAGCCTCCGGGGAGGGGGTATCTACGAGCAGTACTTC

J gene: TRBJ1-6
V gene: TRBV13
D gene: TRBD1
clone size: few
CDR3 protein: CASSRTGDNSPLHF
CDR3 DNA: TGTGCCAGCAGCCGGACAGGGGATAATTCACCCCTCCACTTT

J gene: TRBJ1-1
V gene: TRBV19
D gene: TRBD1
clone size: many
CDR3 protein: CASSHPQGEAFF
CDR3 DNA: TGTGCCAGTAGCCACCCACAGGGGGAAGCTTTCTTT

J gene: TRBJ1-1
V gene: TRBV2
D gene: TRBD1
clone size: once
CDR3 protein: CASVYTGGSAFF
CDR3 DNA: TGTGCCAGCGTCTACACAGGGGGGAGTGCTTTCTTT

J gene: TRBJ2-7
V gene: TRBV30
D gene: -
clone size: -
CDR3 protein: CAWTDGGRREQYF
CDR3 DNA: TGTGCCTGGACCGACGGGGGGCGCCGCGAGCAGTACTTC

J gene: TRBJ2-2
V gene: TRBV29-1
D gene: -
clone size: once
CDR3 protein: CSVHPRYGNTGELFF
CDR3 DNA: TGCAGCGTCCACCCCCGGTACGGGAACACCGGGGAGCTGTTTTTT

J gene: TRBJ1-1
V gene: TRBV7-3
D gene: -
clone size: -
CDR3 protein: CASRLNPTMNTEAFF
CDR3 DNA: TGTGCCAGCAGGTTAAACCCGACAATGAACACTGAAGCTTTCTTT

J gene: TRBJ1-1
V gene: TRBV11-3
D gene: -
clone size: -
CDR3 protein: CASSLGGRGEAFF
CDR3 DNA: TGTGCCAGCAGCTTAGGTGGCAGGGGCGAAGCTTTCTTT

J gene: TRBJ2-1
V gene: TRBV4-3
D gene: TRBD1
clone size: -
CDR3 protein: CASSQYRGNEQFF
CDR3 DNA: TGCGCCAGCAGCCAGTACAGGGGCAATGAGCAGTTCTTC

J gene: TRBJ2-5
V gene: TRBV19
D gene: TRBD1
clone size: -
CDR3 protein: CASSPRTGWETQYF
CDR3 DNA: TGTGCCAGTAGTCCGCGGACAGGATGGGAGACCCAGTACTTC

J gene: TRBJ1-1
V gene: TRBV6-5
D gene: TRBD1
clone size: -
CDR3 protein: CASSYSVGQGGGAFF
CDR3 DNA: TGTGCCAGCAGTTATTCGGTCGGACAGGGTGGGGGAGCTTTCTTT

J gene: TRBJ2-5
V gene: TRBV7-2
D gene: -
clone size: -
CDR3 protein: CASSLDRGGKTQYF
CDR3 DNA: TGTGCCAGCAGCTTAGACAGGGGAGGAAAGACCCAGTACTTC

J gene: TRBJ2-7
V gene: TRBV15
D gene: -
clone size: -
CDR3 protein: CATSRDPTYEQYF
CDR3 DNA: TGTGCCACCAGCAGAGACCCTACCTACGAGCAGTACTTC

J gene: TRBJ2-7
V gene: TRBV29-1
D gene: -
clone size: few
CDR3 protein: CSVVASGYEQYF
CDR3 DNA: TGCAGCGTTGTGGCGTCGGGCTACGAGCAGTACTTC

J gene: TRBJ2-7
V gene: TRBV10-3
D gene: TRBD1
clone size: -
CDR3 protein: CATRQGGNPYEQYF
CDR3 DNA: TGTGCCACCAGACAGGGGGGCAACCCCTACGAGCAGTACTTC

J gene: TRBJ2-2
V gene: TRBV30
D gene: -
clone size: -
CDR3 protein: CAWMPGLSTGELFF
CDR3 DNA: TGTGCCTGGATGCCAGGGTTGAGCACCGGGGAGCTGTTTTTT

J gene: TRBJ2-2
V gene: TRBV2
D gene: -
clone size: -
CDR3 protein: CAQPRGTGELFF
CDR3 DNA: TGTGCCCAACCTCGGGGCACCGGGGAGCTGTTTTTT

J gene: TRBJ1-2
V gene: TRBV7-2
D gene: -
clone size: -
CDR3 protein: CASSLRRPGVDNYGYTF
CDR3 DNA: TGTGCCAGCAGCTTGAGGCGCCCGGGGGTTGATAACTATGGCTACACCTTC

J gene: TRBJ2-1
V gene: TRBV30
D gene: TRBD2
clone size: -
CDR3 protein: CAWSSGTINEQFF
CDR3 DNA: TGTGCCTGGTCTAGCGGGACCATAAATGAGCAGTTCTTC

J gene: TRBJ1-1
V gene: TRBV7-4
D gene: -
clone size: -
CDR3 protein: CASSLGRTVRVTEAFF
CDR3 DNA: TGTGCCAGCAGCTTGGGTAGGACAGTACGGGTCACTGAAGCTTTCTTT

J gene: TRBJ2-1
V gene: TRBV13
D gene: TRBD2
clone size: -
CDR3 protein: CASSPRLADEQFF
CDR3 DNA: TGTGCCAGCAGCCCAAGACTAGCCGATGAGCAGTTCTTC